This T cell receptor (beta chain) emerged from a study of cytomegalovirus exposure and HLA in healthy donors. Study details: Earlier, some 180 million T cells were analyzed, and approximately 110 million unique TCR beta sequences were found among them. Study observations and caveats: Cytomegalovirus association was assigned to 150 to 200 TCR beta chains. The study reported that TCR beta sequences accurately predicted HLA-A and HLA-B alleles in most subjects.

The PCR had 60 Vbeta and 13 Jbeta primers. Clones were read by immunoSEQ multiplex PCR, and TCRdb kept only the in-frame ones, dropping some. The sample includes around 100,000 clones, around two thirds of them seen just once. Notes on this clone: Its antigen is currently unknown.

Germline V gene sequence: CDR1 SGHAT, CDR2 FQNNGV. V lost 7 bases, J lost 4 bases, and 16 bases lay in between. The CDR3 length is 14 residues. Sequencing was carried out using PBMCs. The TCR comes from a man aged 50 or older in good health and CMV-seropositive. V gene TRBV11-2 combines with J gene TRBJ1-2; TRBD1 is a possible D gene (6 bases). This CDR3 reads CASTLIRTAYGYTF. The CDR3 region has the DNA TGTGCCAGCACCCTAATCCGGACAGCCTATGGCTACACCTTC.